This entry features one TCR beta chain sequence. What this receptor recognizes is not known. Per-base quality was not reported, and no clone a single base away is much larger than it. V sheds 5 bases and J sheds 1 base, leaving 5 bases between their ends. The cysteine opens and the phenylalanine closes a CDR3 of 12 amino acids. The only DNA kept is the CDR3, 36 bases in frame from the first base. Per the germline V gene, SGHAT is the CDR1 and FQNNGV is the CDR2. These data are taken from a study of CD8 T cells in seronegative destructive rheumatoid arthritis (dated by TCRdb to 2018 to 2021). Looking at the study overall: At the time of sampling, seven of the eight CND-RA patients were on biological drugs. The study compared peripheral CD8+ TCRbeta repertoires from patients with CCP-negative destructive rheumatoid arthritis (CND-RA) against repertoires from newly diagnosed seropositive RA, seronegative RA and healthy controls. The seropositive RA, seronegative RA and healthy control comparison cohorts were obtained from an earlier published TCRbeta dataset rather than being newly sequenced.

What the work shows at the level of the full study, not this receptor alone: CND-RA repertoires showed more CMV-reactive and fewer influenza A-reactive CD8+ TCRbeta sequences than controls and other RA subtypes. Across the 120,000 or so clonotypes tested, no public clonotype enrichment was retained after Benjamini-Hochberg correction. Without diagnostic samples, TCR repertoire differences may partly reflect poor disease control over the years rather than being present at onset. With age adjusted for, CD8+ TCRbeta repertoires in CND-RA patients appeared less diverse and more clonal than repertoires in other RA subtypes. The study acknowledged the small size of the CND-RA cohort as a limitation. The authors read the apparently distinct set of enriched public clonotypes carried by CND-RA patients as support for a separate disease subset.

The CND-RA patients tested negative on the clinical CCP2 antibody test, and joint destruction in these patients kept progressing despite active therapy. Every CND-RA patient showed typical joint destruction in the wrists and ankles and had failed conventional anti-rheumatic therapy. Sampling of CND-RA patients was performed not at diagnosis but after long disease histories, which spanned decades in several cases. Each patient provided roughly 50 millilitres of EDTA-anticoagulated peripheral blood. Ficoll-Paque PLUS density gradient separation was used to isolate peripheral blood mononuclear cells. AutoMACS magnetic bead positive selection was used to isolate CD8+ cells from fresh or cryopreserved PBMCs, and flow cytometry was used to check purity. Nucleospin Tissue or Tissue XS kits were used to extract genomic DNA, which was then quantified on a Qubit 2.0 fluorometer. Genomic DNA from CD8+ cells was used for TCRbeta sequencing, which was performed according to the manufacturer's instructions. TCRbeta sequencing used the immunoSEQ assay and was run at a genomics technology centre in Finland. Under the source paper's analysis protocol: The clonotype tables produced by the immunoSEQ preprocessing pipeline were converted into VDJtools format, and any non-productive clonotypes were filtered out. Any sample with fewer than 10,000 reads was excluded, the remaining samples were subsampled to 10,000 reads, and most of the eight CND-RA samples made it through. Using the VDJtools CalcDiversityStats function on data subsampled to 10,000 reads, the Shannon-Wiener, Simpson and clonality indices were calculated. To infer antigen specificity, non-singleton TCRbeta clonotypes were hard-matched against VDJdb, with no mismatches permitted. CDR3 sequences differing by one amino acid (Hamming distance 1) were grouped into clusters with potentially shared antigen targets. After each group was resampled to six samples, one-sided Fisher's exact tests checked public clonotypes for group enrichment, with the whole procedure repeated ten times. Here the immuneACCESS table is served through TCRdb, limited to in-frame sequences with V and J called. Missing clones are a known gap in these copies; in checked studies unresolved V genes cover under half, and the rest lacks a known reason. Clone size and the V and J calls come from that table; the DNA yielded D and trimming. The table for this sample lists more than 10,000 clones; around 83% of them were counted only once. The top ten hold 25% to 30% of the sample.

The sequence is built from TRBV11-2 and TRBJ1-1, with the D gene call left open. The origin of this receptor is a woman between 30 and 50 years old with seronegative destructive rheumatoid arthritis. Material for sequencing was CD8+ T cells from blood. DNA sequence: TGTGCCAGCAGCCGGGGGAACACTGAAGCTTTCTTT. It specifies CASSRGNTEAFF.